A selection of T cell receptor beta chains follows, all from one sample in a study of EBV T-cell therapy then PD-1 blockade in nasopharyngeal carcinoma. Which antigens these TCRs recognize remains unknown. Repertoires were generated with immunoSEQ multiplex PCR, while TCRdb's copy carries only in-frame clones and drops some. The table shows roughly 20,000 clones, with 80% to 85% occurring only once. Sequencing was performed on CD8+ T cells from blood, taken at roughly day 35 from a patient whose treatment included autologous EBV-specific T cells and nivolumab. Receptors were obtained from a man in his forties or fifties with nasopharyngeal carcinoma. Each CDR3 is given with its conserved first and last residue. D genes are given only for firm matches. The size field is filled for only some rows; it gives once, few, many or a size class.

TRBV28,.,once,TRBJ2-6,CASSLFPGGHGANVLTF,TGTGCCAGCAGTTTATTCCCAGGAGGTCATGGGGCCAACGTCCTGACTTTC
TRBV7-9,.,.,TRBJ2-7,CASSLMGSYEQYF,TGTGCCAGCAGCTTAATGGGGTCCTACGAGCAGTACTTC
TRBV7-3,TRBD2,.,TRBJ2-1,CASSGLAGGLEQFF,TGTGCCAGCAGCGGACTAGCGGGGGGGCTTGAGCAGTTCTTC
TRBV7-9,.,.,TRBJ1-1,CASRLDNTEAFF,TGTGCCAGCAGACTCGATAACACTGAAGCTTTCTTT
TRBV7-8,TRBD1,.,TRBJ1-1,CASSPRGAGGAKAFF,TGTGCCAGCAGCCCCCGCGGAGCAGGGGGTGCTAAGGCTTTCTTT
TRBV27,TRBD1,.,TRBJ1-2,CASSPGTGVNYGYTF,TGTGCCAGCAGTCCCGGGACAGGGGTAAACTATGGCTACACCTTC
TRBV19,.,.,TRBJ2-4,CASSWRDDLAKNIQYF,TGTGCCAGTAGTTGGAGGGATGACCTAGCCAAAAACATTCAGTACTTC
TRBV7-9,.,few,TRBJ2-1,CASDLQGSFRIDHYNEQFF,TGTGCCAGCGACCTCCAGGGCAGTTTCCGAATCGACCACTACAATGAGCAGTTCTTC
TRBV9,.,.,TRBJ1-2,CATGSFYGYTF,TGTGCTACGGGGTCCTTTTATGGCTACACCTTC
TRBV20-1,TRBD2,.,TRBJ2-5,CSARDYQTQYF,TGCAGTGCAAGGGACTACCAGACCCAGTACTTC
TRBV29-1,.,.,TRBJ1-1,CSVDAASFMNTEAFF,TGCAGCGTTGACGCAGCTAGCTTTATGAACACTGAAGCTTTCTTT
TRBV27,.,once,TRBJ1-4,CASSFRSGEKLFF,TGTGCCAGCAGTTTTCGGTCAGGGGAAAAACTGTTTTTT
TRBV19,.,.,TRBJ1-5,CASQGVWEGRGNQPQHF,TGTGCCAGTCAGGGAGTGTGGGAGGGGCGCGGCAATCAGCCCCAGCATTTT
TRBV6-5,.,.,TRBJ1-1,CASSYGGEVMNTEAFF,TGTGCCAGCAGTTACGGGGGGGAGGTGATGAACACTGAAGCTTTCTTT
TRBV6-5,.,.,TRBJ2-7,CASSSALGNTYEQYF,TGTGCCAGCAGTTCCGCATTGGGGAATACCTACGAGCAGTACTTC
TRBV27,.,.,TRBJ2-3,CASSLLLSTDTQYF,TGTGCCAGCAGTTTACTTCTTAGCACAGATACGCAGTATTTT
TRBV12-3/TRBV12-4,.,once,TRBJ2-2,CASSSLNTGELFF,TGTGCCAGCAGTTCTCTTAACACCGGGGAGCTGTTTTTT
TRBV7-6,.,once,TRBJ2-6,CASSSVISGANVLTF,TGTGCCAGCAGCTCAGTTATCTCTGGGGCCAACGTCCTGACTTTC
TRBV7-2,TRBD1,.,TRBJ2-1,CASSLTGTEYSGNEQFF,TGTGCCAGCAGCTTAACCGGGACAGAATATTCTGGCAATGAGCAGTTCTTC
TRBV6-6,.,.,TRBJ1-2,CASSYLDRGDGYTF,TGTGCCAGCAGTTACCTCGATAGGGGGGATGGCTACACCTTC
TRBV5-1,.,few,TRBJ1-2,CASSFTGTDIYGYTF,TGCGCCAGCAGCTTTACCGGGACTGACATCTATGGCTACACCTTC
TRBV6-2/TRBV6-3,TRBD2,.,TRBJ2-1,CASSFAGTSGGYNEQFF,TGTGCCAGCAGTTTCGCCGGGACTAGCGGGGGATACAATGAGCAGTTCTTC
TRBV5-6,.,.,TRBJ1-1,CASSLSLGTRSTEAFF,TGTGCCAGCAGCCTGAGCCTGGGGACCAGGAGCACTGAAGCTTTCTTT